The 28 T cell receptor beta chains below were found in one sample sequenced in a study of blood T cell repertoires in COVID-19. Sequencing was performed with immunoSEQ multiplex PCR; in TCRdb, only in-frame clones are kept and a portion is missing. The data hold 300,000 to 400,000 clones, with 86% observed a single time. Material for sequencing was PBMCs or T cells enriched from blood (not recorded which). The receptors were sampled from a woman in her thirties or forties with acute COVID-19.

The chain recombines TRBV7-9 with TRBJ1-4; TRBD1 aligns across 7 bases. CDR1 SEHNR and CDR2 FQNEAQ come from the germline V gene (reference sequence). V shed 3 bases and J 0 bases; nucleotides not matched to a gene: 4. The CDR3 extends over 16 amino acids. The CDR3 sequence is CASSFGTVTTNEKLFF. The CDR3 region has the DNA TGTGCCAGCAGCTTCGGGACAGTGACAACTAATGAAAAACTGTTTTTT.

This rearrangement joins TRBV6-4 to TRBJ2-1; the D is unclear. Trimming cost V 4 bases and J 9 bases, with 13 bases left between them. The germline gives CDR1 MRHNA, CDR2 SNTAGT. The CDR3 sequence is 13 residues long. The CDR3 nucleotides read TGTGCCAGCAGTGGGTCAATGGAGAGTGAGCAGTTCTTC. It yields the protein CASSGSMESEQFF.

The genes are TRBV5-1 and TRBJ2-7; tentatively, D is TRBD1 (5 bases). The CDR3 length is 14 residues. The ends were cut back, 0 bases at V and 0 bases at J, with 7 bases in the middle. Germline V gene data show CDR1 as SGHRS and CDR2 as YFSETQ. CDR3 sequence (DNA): TGCGCCAGCAGCTTGGACAGGAACTCCTACGAGCAGTACTTC. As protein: CASSLDRNSYEQYF.

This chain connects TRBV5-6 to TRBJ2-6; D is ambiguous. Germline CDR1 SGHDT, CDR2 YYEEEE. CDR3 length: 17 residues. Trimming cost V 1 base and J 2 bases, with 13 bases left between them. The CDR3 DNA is TGTGCCAGCAGCTTGAGAGCTGGGCCGACTGGGGCCAACGTCCTGACTTTC. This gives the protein CASSLRAGPTGANVLTF.

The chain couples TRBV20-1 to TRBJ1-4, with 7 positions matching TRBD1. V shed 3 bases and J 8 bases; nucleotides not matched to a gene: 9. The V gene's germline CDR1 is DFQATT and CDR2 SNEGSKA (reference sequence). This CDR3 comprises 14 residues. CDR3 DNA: TGCAGTGCTAGTAAGGGGGCAGGGGGAGAAAAACTGTTTTTT. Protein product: CSASKGAGGEKLFF.

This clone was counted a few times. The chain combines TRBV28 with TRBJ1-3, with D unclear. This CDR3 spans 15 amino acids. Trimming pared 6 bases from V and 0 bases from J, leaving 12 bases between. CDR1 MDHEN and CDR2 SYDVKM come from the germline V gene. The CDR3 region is CASRPPPGSGNTIYF. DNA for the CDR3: TGTGCCAGCAGGCCTCCACCCGGCTCTGGAAACACCATATATTTT. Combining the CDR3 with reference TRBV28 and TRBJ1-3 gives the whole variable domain DVKVTQSSRYLVKRTGEKVFLECVQDMDHENMFWYRQDPGLGLRLIYFSYDVKMKEKGDIPEGYSVSREKKERFSLILESASTNQTSMYLCASRPPPGSGNTIYFGEGSWLTVV.

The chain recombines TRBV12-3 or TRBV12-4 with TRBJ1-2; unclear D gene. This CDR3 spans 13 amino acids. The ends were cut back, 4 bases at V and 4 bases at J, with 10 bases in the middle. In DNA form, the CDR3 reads TGTGCCAGCAGTTCTTACAGCATCTATGGCTACACCTTC. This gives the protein CASSSYSIYGYTF.

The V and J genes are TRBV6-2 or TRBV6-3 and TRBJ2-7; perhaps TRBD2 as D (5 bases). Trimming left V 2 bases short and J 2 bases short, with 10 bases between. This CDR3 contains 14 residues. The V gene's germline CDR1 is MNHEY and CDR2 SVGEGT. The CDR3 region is CASSYVGVPYEQYF. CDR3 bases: TGTGCCAGCAGTTACGTGGGAGTCCCCTACGAGCAGTACTTC.

CDR3 nucleotide sequence: TGTGCCAGCAGCCAGGCCGCTAACTATGGCTACACCTTC. As protein: CASSQAANYGYTF. The chain employs TRBV12-3 or TRBV12-4 and TRBJ1-2; D uncertain. CDR3 length: 13 amino acids. Trimming removed 6 bases at V and 0 bases at J, with 8 bases between.

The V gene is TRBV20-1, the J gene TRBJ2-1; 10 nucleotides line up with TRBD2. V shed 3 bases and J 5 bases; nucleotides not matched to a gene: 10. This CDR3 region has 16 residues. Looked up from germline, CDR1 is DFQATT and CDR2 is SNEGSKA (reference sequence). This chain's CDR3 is CSASRLAGGINNEQFF. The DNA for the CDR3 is TGCAGTGCTAGTAGACTAGCGGGCGGCATAAACAATGAGCAGTTCTTC.

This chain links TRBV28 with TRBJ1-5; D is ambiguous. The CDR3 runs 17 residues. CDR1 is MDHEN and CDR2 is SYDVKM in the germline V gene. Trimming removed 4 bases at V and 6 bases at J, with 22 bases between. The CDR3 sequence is CASSSMKGSGNRQPQHF. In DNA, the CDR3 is TGTGCCAGCAGTTCCATGAAAGGATCGGGGAATCGTCAGCCCCAGCATTTT.

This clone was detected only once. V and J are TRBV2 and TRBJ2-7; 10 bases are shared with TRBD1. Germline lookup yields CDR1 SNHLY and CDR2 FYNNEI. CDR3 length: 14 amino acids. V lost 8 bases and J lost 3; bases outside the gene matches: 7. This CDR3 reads CASHQGQGLYEQYF. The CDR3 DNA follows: TGTGCCAGCCATCAGGGACAGGGGCTCTACGAGCAGTACTTC.

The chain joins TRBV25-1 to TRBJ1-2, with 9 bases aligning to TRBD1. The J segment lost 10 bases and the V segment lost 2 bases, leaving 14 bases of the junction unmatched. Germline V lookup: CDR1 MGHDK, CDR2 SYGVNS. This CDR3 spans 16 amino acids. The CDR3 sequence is CASSELPGQGPIVYTF. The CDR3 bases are TGTGCCAGCAGTGAACTCCCGGGACAGGGACCTATCGTCTACACCTTC.

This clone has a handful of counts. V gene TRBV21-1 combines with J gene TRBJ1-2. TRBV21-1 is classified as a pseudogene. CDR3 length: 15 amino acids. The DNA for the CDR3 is TGTGCCAGCAGCAGTTCTCCCGTTGAGAACTATGGCTACACCTTC. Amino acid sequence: CASSSSPVENYGYTF.

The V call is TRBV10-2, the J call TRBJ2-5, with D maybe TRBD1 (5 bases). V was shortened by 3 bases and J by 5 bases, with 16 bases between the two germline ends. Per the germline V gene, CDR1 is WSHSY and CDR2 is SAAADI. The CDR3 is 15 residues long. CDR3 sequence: CASSEGARARETQYF. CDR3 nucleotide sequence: TGCGCCAGCAGTGAAGGCGCCAGGGCTCGGGAGACCCAGTACTTC.

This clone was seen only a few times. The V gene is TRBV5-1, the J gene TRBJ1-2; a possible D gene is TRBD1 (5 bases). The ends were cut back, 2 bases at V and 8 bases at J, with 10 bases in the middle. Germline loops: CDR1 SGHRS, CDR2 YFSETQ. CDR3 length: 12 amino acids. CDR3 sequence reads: CASSFGGTGYTF. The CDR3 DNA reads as TGCGCCAGCAGCTTTGGAGGGACGGGCTACACCTTC. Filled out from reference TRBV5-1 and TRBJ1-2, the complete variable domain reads KAGVTQTPRYLIKTRGQQVTLSCSPISGHRSVSWYQQTPGQGLQFLFEYFSETQRNKGNFPGRFSGRQFSNSRSEMNVSTLELGDSALYLCASSFGGTGYTFGSGTRLTVV.

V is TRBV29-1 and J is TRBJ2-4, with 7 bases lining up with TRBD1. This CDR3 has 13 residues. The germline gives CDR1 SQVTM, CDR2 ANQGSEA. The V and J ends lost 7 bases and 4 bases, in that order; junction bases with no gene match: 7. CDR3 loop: CSAAWDSKNIQYF. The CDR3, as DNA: TGCAGCGCAGCCTGGGACAGTAAAAACATTCAGTACTTC.

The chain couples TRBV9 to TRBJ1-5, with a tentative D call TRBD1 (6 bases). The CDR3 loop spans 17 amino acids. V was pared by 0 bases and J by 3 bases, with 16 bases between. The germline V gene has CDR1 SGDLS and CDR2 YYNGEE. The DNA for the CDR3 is TGTGCCAGCAGCGTAGATCCCTCCGGGACACCCAATCAGCCCCAGCATTTT. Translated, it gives CASSVDPSGTPNQPQHF.

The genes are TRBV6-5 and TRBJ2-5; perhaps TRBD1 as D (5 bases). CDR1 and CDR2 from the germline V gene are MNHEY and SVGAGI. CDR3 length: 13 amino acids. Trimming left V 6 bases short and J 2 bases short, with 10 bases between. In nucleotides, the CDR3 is TGTGCCAGCAGGACGACAGAACAAGAGACCCAGTACTTC. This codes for CASRTTEQETQYF.

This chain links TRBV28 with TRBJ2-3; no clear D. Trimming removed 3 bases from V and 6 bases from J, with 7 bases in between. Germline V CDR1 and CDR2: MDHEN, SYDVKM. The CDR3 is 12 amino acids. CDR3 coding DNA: TGTGCCAGCAGTTTGGTCGGGGATACGCAGTATTTT. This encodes CASSLVGDTQYF.

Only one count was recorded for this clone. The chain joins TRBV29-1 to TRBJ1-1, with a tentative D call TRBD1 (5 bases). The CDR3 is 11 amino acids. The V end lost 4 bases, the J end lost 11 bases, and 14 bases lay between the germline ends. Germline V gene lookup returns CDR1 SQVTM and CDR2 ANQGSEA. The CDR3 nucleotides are TGCAGCGTTGCAGGGCCGGGGGAGGCTTTCTTT. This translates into CSVAGPGEAFF.

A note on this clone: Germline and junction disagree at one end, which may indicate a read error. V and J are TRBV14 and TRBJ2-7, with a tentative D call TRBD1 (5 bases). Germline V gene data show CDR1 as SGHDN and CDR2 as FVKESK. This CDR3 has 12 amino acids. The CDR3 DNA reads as TGTGCCAGCAGCCAAGAGTTTCGGTCAGACAGCTTC. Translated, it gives CASSQEFRSDSF.

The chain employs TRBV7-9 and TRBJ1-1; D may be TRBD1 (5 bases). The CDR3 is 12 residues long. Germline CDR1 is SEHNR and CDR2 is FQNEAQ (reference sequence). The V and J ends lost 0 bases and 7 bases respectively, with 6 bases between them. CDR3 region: CASSLAGGEAFF. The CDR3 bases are TGTGCCAGCAGCTTAGCCGGGGGTGAAGCTTTCTTT.

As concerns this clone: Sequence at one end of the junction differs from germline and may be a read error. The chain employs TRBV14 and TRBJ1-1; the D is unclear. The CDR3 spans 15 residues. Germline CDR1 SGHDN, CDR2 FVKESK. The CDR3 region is CASSHDTGRNSEAFF. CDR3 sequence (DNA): TGTGCCAGCAGCCATGACACCGGAAGGAACTCTGAAGCTTTCTTT.

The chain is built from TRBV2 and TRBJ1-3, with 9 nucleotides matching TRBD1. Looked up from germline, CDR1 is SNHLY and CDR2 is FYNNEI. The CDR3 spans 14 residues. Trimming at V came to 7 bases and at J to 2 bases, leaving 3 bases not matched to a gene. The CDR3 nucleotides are TGTGCCAGCATCCGGGACAGGGCTGGAAACACCATATATTTT. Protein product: CASIRDRAGNTIYF.

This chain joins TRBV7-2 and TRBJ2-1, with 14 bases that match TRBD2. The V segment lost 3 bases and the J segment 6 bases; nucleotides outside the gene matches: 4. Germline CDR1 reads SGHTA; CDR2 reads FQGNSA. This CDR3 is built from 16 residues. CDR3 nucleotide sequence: TGTGCCAGCAGCTTGACTAGCGGGGGGGTAGCCAATGAGCAGTTCTTC. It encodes CASSLTSGGVANEQFF.

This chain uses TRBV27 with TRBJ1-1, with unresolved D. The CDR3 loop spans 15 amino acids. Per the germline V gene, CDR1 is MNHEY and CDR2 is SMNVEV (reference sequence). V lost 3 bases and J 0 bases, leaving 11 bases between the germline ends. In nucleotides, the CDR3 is TGTGCCAGCAGTTTGGTCAGGCCGCTGAACACTGAAGCTTTCTTT. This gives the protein CASSLVRPLNTEAFF.

The DNA of the CDR3 is TGTGCCAGCAGTGAGATTGGTAGGGGGAGGAACACTGAAGCTTTCTTT. Translated: CASSEIGRGRNTEAFF. The rearrangement joins TRBV6-1 to TRBJ1-1, with D possibly TRBD1 on 6 matching bases. The CDR3 spans 16 residues. Germline assignment: CDR1 MNHNS and CDR2 SASEGT. V was pared by 3 bases and J by 1 base, with 15 bases between.